The T cell receptor (beta chain) described here comes from a study of control samples from healthy donors and cancer patients (dated by TCRdb to about 2020). The CDR3 has 16 amino acids, counting the end cysteine and phenylalanine. This entry keeps only the CDR3 DNA: 48 bases, framed from base 1. For this chain, trimming is 5 bases at the V end and 1 base at the J end, and the number of junction bases without a gene match is 8. Per the germline V gene, SGHTA is the CDR1 and FQGNSA is the CDR2. Receptors were amplified or captured by the immunoSEQ multiplex PCR assay. TCRdb holds this immuneACCESS table with in-frame rearrangements only. Some clones are missing; in checked studies, unresolved V genes explain under half, and the rest has no known cause. Recorded for this sample are roughly 190,000 clones; 91% of them occurred a single time. In total, the top ten clones hold over 1.2% of the sample.

Comments on this clone: This clone's antigen is unknown. No base qualities exist here, and no much larger clone lies one base off it.

This clonotype originated in a woman aged 25 to 39 in good health. Recombination connected TRBV7-2 to TRBJ1-3; a stretch of 7 junction bases matches TRBD1. Sequencing was done on a sample of blood. The CDR3 sequence is CASSPGTARSGNTIYF. DNA sequence: TGTGCCAGCAGCCCCGGGACAGCGAGATCTGGAAACACCATATATTTT.